Following are 2 T cell receptor beta chains from one sample sequenced in a study of shared clonotypes between healthy human individuals. The method was immunoSEQ multiplex PCR; TCRdb's version includes in-frame clones alone and lacks a portion of them. The sample shows over a million clones, 95% to 99% of them seen only once. The sample taken for sequencing was naive CD4+ T cells sorted from blood. Described subset: CD45RA+ positively selected. Receptor source: a man aged 25-45 years in good health.

DNA for the CDR3: TGCGCCAGCAGCTCCGAGCGGGAGGCCTACAATGAGCAGTTCTTC. Translated, it gives CASSSEREAYNEQFF. The chain uses TRBV5-1 and TRBJ2-1; TRBD2 matches at 9 bases. Germline V gene data show CDR1 as SGHRS and CDR2 as YFSETQ. The CDR3 length is 15 residues. The junction had 3 bases not matched to a gene; V was cut back by 3 bases and J by 2 bases.

This clone was observed once. This rearrangement joins TRBV7-2 to TRBJ1-1; D is undetermined. V lost 2 bases, J lost 9 bases, and 16 bases lay in between. Germline V gene sequence: CDR1 SGHTA, CDR2 FQGNSA. The CDR3 is 14 residues long. The CDR3 spells CASSLNQRMAQAFF. CDR3 DNA sequence: TGTGCCAGCAGCTTAAATCAGCGTATGGCTCAAGCTTTCTTT.